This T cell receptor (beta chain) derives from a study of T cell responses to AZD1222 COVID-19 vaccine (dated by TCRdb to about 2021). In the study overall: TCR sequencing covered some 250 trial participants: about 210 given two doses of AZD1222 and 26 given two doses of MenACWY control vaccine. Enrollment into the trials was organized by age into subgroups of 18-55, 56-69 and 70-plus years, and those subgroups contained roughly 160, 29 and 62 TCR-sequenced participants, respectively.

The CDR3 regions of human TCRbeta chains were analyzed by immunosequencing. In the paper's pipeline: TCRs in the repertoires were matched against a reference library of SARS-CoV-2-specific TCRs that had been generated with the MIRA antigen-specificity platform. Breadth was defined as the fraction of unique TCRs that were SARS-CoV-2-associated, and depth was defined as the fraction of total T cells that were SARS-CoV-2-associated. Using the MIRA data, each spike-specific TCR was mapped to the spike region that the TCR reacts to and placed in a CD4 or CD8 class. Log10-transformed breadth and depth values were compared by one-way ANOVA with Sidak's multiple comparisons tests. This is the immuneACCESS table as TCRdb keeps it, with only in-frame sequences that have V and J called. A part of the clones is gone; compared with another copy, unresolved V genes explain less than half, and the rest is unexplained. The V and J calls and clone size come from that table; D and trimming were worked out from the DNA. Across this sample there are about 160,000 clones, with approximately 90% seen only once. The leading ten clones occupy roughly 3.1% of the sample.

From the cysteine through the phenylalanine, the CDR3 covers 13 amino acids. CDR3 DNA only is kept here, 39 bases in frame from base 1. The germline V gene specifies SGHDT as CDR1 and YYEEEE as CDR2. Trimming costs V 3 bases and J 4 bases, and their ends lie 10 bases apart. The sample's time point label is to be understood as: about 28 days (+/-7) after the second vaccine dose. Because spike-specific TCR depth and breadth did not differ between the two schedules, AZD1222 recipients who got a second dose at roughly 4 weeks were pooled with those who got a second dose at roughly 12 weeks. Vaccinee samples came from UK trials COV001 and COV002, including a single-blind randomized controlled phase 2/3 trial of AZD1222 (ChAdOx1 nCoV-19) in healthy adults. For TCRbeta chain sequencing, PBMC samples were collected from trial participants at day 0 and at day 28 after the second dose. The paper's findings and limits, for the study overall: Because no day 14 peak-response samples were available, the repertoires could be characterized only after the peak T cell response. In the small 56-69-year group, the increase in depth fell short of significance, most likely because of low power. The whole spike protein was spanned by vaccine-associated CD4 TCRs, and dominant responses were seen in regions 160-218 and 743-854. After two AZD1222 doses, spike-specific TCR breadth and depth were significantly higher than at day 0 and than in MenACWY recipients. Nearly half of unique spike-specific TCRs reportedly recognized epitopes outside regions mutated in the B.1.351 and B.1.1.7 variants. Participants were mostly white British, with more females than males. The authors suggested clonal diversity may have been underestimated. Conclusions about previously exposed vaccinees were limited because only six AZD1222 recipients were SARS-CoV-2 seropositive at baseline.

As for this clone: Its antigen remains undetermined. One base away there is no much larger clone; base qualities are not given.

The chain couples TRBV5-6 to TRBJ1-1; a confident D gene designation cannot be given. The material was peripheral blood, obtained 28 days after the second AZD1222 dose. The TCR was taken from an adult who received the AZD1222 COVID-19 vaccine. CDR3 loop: CASSCGYGTEAFF. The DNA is TGTGCCAGCAGCTGCGGGTATGGCACTGAAGCTTTCTTT.